A selection of T cell receptor beta chains follows, all from one sample in a study of early stage breast cancer tumors. Clones were sequenced by immunoSEQ multiplex PCR, and TCRdb holds only the in-frame ones, with some missing. The table includes some 70,000 clones, approximately 79% detected once. The source material was blood. These receptors all come from a person in their sixties with breast cancer. Both conserved end residues are part of each CDR3. The order of the fields is clone size, J gene, D gene, CDR3 length, V gene, CDR3 protein, CDR3 DNA. D genes are given only for firm matches. Only some rows state a clone size, as once, few, many or a class for expanded clones.

few	TRBJ1-2	TRBD1	12	TRBV5-1	CASSQTGGGYTF	TGCGCCAGCAGCCAGACAGGGGGCGGCTACACCTTC
-	TRBJ1-5	-	13	TRBV27	CASSLALDQPQHF	TGTGCCAGCAGTTTAGCTTTAGATCAGCCCCAGCATTTT
-	TRBJ2-6	TRBD1	18	TRBV5-4	CASSVPVTGGSGANVLTF	TGTGCCAGCAGCGTCCCGGTGACAGGGGGCTCTGGGGCCAACGTCCTGACTTTC
-	TRBJ1-5	TRBD1	13	TRBV19	CASSWQGGQPQHF	TGTGCCAGTAGCTGGCAGGGGGGACAGCCCCAGCATTTT
-	TRBJ2-2	-	15	TRBV30	CAWSVRRSNTGELFF	TGTGCCTGGAGTGTACGGCGGTCGAACACCGGGGAGCTGTTTTTT
-	TRBJ1-5	-	15	TRBV9	CASSVSGQSNQPQHF	TGTGCCAGCAGCGTAAGCGGACAGAGCAATCAGCCCCAGCATTTT
-	TRBJ1-1	TRBD1	17	TRBV6-1	CASSEQSQGRGNTEAFF	TGTGCCAGCAGTGAGCAATCACAGGGGCGCGGGAACACTGAAGCTTTCTTT
-	TRBJ2-7	-	14	TRBV11-2	CASSLVGAGLEQYF	TGTGCCAGCAGCTTAGTAGGGGCTGGGCTCGAGCAGTACTTC
-	TRBJ1-3	TRBD1	13	TRBV6-1	CASSRGSGNTIYF	TGTGCCAGCAGCAGGGGGTCAGGAAACACCATATATTTT
few	TRBJ1-5	-	13	TRBV7-3	CASTPPTGWPQHF	TGTGCCAGCACCCCACCGACCGGGTGGCCCCAGCATTTT
-	TRBJ1-2	-	13	TRBV18	CASSPGQGGGYTF	TGTGCCAGCTCACCGGGGCAGGGAGGTGGCTACACCTTC
-	TRBJ2-1	TRBD2	16	TRBV19	CASSAPGLGRYNEQFF	TGTGCCAGTAGTGCGCCGGGACTAGGTCGCTACAATGAGCAGTTCTTC
-	TRBJ1-2	TRBD1	14	TRBV7-8	CASSYRDRNYGYTF	TGTGCCAGCAGCTACCGGGACAGAAACTATGGCTACACCTTC
-	TRBJ1-1	-	14	TRBV10-3	CAISEVGGITEAFF	TGTGCCATCAGTGAGGTTGGGGGGATCACTGAAGCTTTCTTT
-	TRBJ1-6	-	16	TRBV6-1	CASSEARGMSGSPLHF	TGTGCCAGCAGTGAAGCCCGAGGGATGTCGGGTTCACCCCTCCACTTT
-	TRBJ2-1	-	17	TRBV5-4	CASSLSFGSASYNEQFF	TGTGCCAGCAGCTTGTCTTTCGGGAGTGCCTCCTACAATGAGCAGTTCTTC
-	TRBJ2-3	-	16	TRBV28	CASTTLQGPSKDTQYF	TGTGCCAGCACCACCCTACAGGGTCCGTCCAAGGATACGCAGTATTTT
-	TRBJ2-2	-	14	TRBV19	CASRSETDTGELFF	TGTGCCAGTAGGTCGGAAACCGACACCGGGGAGCTGTTTTTT
once	TRBJ2-3	-	11	TRBV7-9	CASLRVDTQYF	TGTGCCAGCCTCAGGGTGGATACGCAGTATTTT
-	TRBJ2-7	-	13	TRBV18	CASSPVGAREQYF	TGTGCCAGCTCACCGGTAGGGGCGCGCGAGCAGTACTTC
-	TRBJ2-7	-	14	TRBV11-2	CASSPDTSSYEQYF	TGTGCCAGCAGCCCGGACACCAGCTCCTACGAGCAGTACTTC
few	TRBJ1-3	-	13	TRBV19	CATAGRTRDTIYF	TGTGCCACAGCCGGCAGGACGAGAGACACCATATATTTT
-	TRBJ1-1	-	15	TRBV7-9	CASSLGGGGNTEAFF	TGTGCCAGCAGCTTAGGGGGAGGGGGTAACACTGAAGCTTTCTTT
few	TRBJ2-7	TRBD1	14	TRBV30	CAWSTGTGLSEQYF	TGTGCCTGGTCCACTGGGACAGGCTTAAGCGAGCAGTACTTC
few	TRBJ2-7	-	14	TRBV7-2	CASSFQGSAYEQYF	TGTGCCAGCAGCTTTCAGGGGAGCGCCTACGAGCAGTACTTC
-	TRBJ2-1	-	14	TRBV9	CASSRSQQNNEQFF	TGTGCCAGCAGCCGCTCCCAGCAGAACAATGAGCAGTTCTTC
-	TRBJ2-7	TRBD2	15	TRBV9	CASSPRLAGVYEQYF	TGTGCCAGCAGCCCACGACTAGCGGGAGTCTACGAGCAGTACTTC
-	TRBJ2-7	-	15	TRBV7-2	CASSLGLAASYEQYF	TGTGCCAGCAGCTTAGGGCTAGCAGCGAGCTACGAGCAGTACTTC
-	TRBJ1-3	-	16	TRBV28	CASSAGGYGTGNTIYF	TGTGCCAGCAGTGCCGGGGGGTACGGGACTGGAAACACCATATATTTT
-	TRBJ1-2	TRBD1	14	TRBV5-4	CASRAHDRGSGYTF	TGTGCCAGCAGAGCGCACGACAGGGGGTCTGGCTACACCTTC
once	TRBJ2-3	TRBD2	14	TRBV30	CAWRGLAATDTQYF	TGTGCCTGGAGGGGCCTAGCGGCAACAGATACGCAGTATTTT
few	TRBJ1-5	-	14	TRBV28	CASSLGGINQPQHF	TGTGCCAGCAGTTTGGGGGGGATCAATCAGCCCCAGCATTTT
once	TRBJ1-1	TRBD1	14	TRBV28	CASSHRGFGTEAFF	TGTGCCAGCAGCCACAGGGGTTTCGGCACTGAAGCTTTCTTT
-	TRBJ2-2	-	15	TRBV28	CASSHNRDHTGELFF	TGTGCCAGCAGTCACAACAGGGACCACACCGGGGAGCTGTTTTTT
-	TRBJ2-1	TRBD2	14	TRBV29-1	CSAQPAGGYNEQFF	TGCAGCGCCCAACCAGCGGGGGGCTACAATGAGCAGTTCTTC
-	TRBJ1-2	-	13	TRBV19	CASSTVSGAGYTF	TGTGCCAGTAGTACGGTGTCTGGGGCTGGCTACACCTTC
-	TRBJ2-5	-	15	TRBV9	CASSGLGQGQETQYF	TGTGCCAGCAGCGGCCTGGGGCAGGGGCAAGAGACCCAGTACTTC
-	TRBJ2-1	-	12	TRBV18	CASSQTPNEQFF	TGTGCCAGCTCCCAAACCCCCAATGAGCAGTTCTTC